This TCR beta chain comes out of a study of blood T cell repertoires in COVID-19. For the study at large: Some COVID-19 samples were acute and others convalescent; all came from the United States, Italy and Spain. PBMCs, B-cell-depleted T cells, or T cells provided the cDNA or gDNA that made up the material.

This clone is a singleton in its sample. This CDR3 comprises 15 residues. Trimming shortened V by 1 base and J by 5 bases, and 11 bases separated the two germline ends. Germline CDR1 reads LGHDT; CDR2 reads YNNKEL (reference sequence). Repertoires were generated with immunoSEQ multiplex PCR, while TCRdb's copy carries only in-frame clones and drops some. The sample contains around 300,000 clones, roughly 88% of which appear only once. Cohort placement rested on clinical history that participants reported themselves. Resolution of symptoms, clearance, or two negative PCRs was present in recovered Cohort 3 donors.

This receptor was identified in a man in his thirties or forties who had recovered from COVID-19. The chain couples TRBV3-1 (or the pseudogene TRBV3-2) to TRBJ1-4; a possible D gene is TRBD1 (5 bases). Sequenced input: PBMCs or T cells enriched from blood (not recorded which). The CDR3 reads CASSQGGGVNEKLFF. The DNA of the CDR3 is TGTGCCAGCAGCCAAGGTGGGGGGGTGAATGAAAAACTGTTTTTT.